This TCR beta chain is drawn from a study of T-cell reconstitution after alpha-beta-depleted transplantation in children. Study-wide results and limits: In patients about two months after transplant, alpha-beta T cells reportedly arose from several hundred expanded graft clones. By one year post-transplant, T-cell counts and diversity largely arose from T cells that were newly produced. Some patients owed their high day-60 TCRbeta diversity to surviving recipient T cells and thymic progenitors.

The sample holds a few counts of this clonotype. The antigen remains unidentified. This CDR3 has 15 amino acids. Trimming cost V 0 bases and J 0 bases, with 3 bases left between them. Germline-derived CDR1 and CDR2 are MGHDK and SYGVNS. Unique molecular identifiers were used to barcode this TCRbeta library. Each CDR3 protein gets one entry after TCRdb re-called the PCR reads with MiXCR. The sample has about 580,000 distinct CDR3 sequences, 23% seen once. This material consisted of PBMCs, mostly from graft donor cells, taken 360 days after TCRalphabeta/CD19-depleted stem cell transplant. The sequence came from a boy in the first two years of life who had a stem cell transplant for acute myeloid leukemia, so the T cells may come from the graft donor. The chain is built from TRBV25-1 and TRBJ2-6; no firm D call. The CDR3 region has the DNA TGTGCCAGCAGTGAATACCCCTCTGGGGCCAACGTCCTGACTTTC. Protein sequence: CASSEYPSGANVLTF.